The next 20 T cell receptor beta chains were all read from a single sample in a study of T cell repertoires in cytomegalovirus infection. Each CDR3 protein gets one entry after TCRdb re-called the reads with MiXCR. The table includes 500,000 to 600,000 distinct CDR3 sequences, more than 15% detected once. The sequenced sample was CD8+ T cells from PBMCs. The receptor source for this set is a human donor in good health (CMV status not recorded). Some clones in this sample may be carry-over from other donors' samples.

This chain connects TRBV6-5 to TRBJ2-1; 8 positions agree with TRBD2. The CDR3 length is 15 residues. Germline V gene data show CDR1 as MNHEY and CDR2 as SVGAGI. Trimming at V came to 5 bases and at J to 5 bases, leaving 8 bases not matched to a gene. The CDR3 loop reads CASSPPGLENNEQFF. CDR3 DNA: TGTGCCAGCAGTCCTCCGGGACTAGAGAACAATGAGCAGTTCTTC.

This clonotype has at least ten counts. This rearrangement joins TRBV10-3 to TRBJ1-2; a possible D gene is TRBD1 (5 bases). This CDR3 is built from 14 residues. The ends were cut back, 6 bases at V and 8 bases at J, with 19 bases in the middle. Germline CDR1 reads ENHRY; CDR2 reads SYGVKD. This chain's CDR3 is CAIRVTGTRGGYTF. The CDR3 DNA sequence: TGTGCCATCAGAGTTACCGGGACCCGAGGGGGCTACACCTTC.

A note on this clonotype: With a much larger clone just one base away, this may be a read error. This chain links TRBV7-3 with TRBJ1-1, with TRBD1 matching over 10 bases. Germline V lookup: CDR1 SGHTA, CDR2 FQGTGA. This CDR3 is 17 amino acids long. The chain's CDR3 is CARSLTIPGTGDTEAFF. Here the CDR3 DNA reads TGTGCCAGAAGCTTAACCATCCCAGGGACAGGGGACACTGAAGCTTTCTTT.

A word on this clonotype: A junction boundary mismatches the germline segment, possibly from a read error. The V gene is TRBV12-3 or TRBV12-4, the J gene TRBJ1-2; 8 bases are a match to TRBD1. This CDR3 is 14 amino acids long. The CDR3 DNA reads as TGTGCAAGCAGTGGGGGACAGGTGGCCGGCGGCTACACCTTC. Protein product: CASSGGQVAGGYTF.

This clonotype was observed many times. The chain combines TRBV29-1 with TRBJ2-1; TRBD2 aligns across 13 bases. V trimming: 1 base; J trimming: 0 bases; junction bases outside the gene matches: 0. The CDR3 consists of 16 residues. Germline CDR1 is SQVTM and CDR2 is ANQGSEA. The CDR3: CSVEGTSGGSYNEQFF. CDR3 bases: TGCAGCGTTGAAGGGACTAGCGGGGGCTCCTACAATGAGCAGTTCTTC.

This clonotype showed up just a few times. CDR3: CSVEGTGVLETQYF. In nucleotides, the CDR3 is TGCAGCGTTGAGGGGACAGGGGTCTTGGAGACCCAGTACTTC. J is TRBJ2-5 and V is TRBV29-1; 10 bases align to TRBD1. V lost 3 bases to trimming and J lost 5 bases; unmatched junction nucleotides: 6. This CDR3 is 14 amino acids long. Germline lookup yields CDR1 SQVTM and CDR2 ANQGSEA.

Worth noting for this clonotype: A much bigger clone sits one base away, suggesting this may be a read error. Because it lacks the conserved phenylalanine or tryptophan at the end, this CDR3 is likely a read error. The chain employs TRBV7-4 and TRBJ2-6; TRBD1 matches at 10 bases. V lost 1 base to trimming and J lost 4 bases; unmatched junction nucleotides: 13. This CDR3 region has 20 residues. Germline values: CDR1 SGHVT, CDR2 SQSDAQ. The CDR3 loop is CASSLDWKEDRGSGANVLTL. The CDR3 bases are TGTGCCAGCAGCTTAGACTGGAAGGAGGACAGGGGGTCAGGGGCCAACGTCCTGACTTTA.

This chain links TRBV6-6 with TRBJ2-7; 12 bases agree with TRBD2. Germline V gene sequence: CDR1 MNHNY, CDR2 SVGAGI (reference sequence). The CDR3 runs 15 residues. Unmatched junction bases numbered 9, after V lost 6 bases and J lost 6 bases. The CDR3 region is CASSPRLAGESEQYF. CDR3 in DNA: TGTGCCAGCAGCCCCCGACTAGCGGGAGAATCCGAGCAGTACTTC.

This rearrangement joins TRBV12-3 or TRBV12-4 to TRBJ2-7, with D perhaps matching TRBD1 or TRBD2 (5 bases each). Trimming took off 7 bases at V and 5 bases at J, with 21 bases between the two ends. The CDR3 has 15 amino acids. CDR3 in DNA: TGTGCCAGCAAACAATCCGGGACCCAGGACAACGAGCAGTACTTC. It translates to CASKQSGTQDNEQYF.

On this clonotype itself: A read error may be the cause here, since a much bigger clone is one base away. V and J are TRBV28 and TRBJ2-5; 9 nucleotides line up with TRBD1. Germline CDR1 and CDR2: MDHEN and SYDVKM. The CDR3 sequence is 16 residues long. CDR3 coding DNA: TGTGCCAGCATTACCCGCCCGGGACAGGGACCCGAGACCCTGTACTTC. This sequence encodes CASITRPGQGPETLYF.

The sample holds many counts of this clonotype. The chain is built from TRBV6-1 and TRBJ1-6; 7 nucleotides line up with TRBD1. Unmatched junction bases numbered 10, after V lost 4 bases and J lost 7 bases. Germline-derived CDR1 and CDR2 are MNHNS and SASEGT. This CDR3 has 16 amino acids. The CDR3 sequence: CASSGGIGRGNSPLHF. CDR3 DNA: TGTGCCAGCAGTGGAGGGATAGGCAGGGGGAATTCACCCCTCCACTTT.

Ten or more counts support this clonotype. This chain links TRBV7-9 with TRBJ2-1; TRBD1 is a possible D gene (6 bases). In germline, CDR1 is SEHNR, CDR2 FQNEAQ (reference sequence). The CDR3 sequence is 15 residues long. Between the trimmed V and J ends, which lost 5 bases and 5 bases, there was a span of 16 bases. CDR3 DNA sequence: TGTGCCAGCAGCGCATGGGGGCAGCCCAACAATGAGCAGTTCTTC. Amino acid sequence: CASSAWGQPNNEQFF. The variable domain in full, completed from reference TRBV7-9 and TRBJ2-1, reads DTGVSQNPRHKITKRGQNVTFRCDPISEHNRLYWYRQTLGQGPEFLTYFQNEAQLEKSRLLSDRFSAERPKGSFSTLEIQRTEQGDSAMYLCASSAWGQPNNEQFFGPGTRLTVL.

This clonotype was picked up a small number of times. The chain links TRBV24-1 to TRBJ2-2; tentatively, D is TRBD2 (6 bases). Germline V CDR1 and CDR2: KGHDR, SFDVKD. Trimming cost V 2 bases and J 2 bases, with 14 bases left between them. The CDR3 contains 17 residues. CDR3 amino acids: CATSDYAGRLNTGELFF. CDR3 coding DNA: TGTGCCACCAGTGATTATGCGGGAAGACTCAACACCGGGGAGCTGTTTTTT.

In this sample, this clonotype turned up a few times. The V call is TRBV6-5, the J call TRBJ1-1, with a tentative D call TRBD1 (5 bases). Per germline, CDR1 MNHEY and CDR2 SVGAGI. V was cut by 0 bases and J by 2 bases, with 7 bases left in between. CDR3 length: 14 amino acids. The CDR3: CASSYSGLNTEAFF. CDR3 in DNA: TGTGCCAGCAGTTACTCGGGACTCAACACTGAAGCTTTCTTT.

This clonotype came up many times. This chain links TRBV12-3 or TRBV12-4 with TRBJ2-3, with D perhaps matching TRBD1 (8 bases). Trimming shortened V by 4 bases and J by 4 bases, and 12 bases separated the two germline ends. CDR3 length equals 14 residues. The CDR3 reads CASSWTGRADTQYF. The CDR3 DNA follows: TGTGCCAGCAGTTGGACAGGGAGGGCAGATACGCAGTATTTT.

This clonotype was counted only a few times. This chain links TRBV6-5 with TRBJ2-1, with 14 bases aligning to TRBD2. After removal of 6 bases from V and 8 bases from J, the junction contained 6 bases not matched to a gene. This CDR3 spans 15 amino acids. Germline V lookup: CDR1 MNHEY, CDR2 SVGAGI. The CDR3 reads CASRRGLAGVDEQFF. The CDR3 bases are TGTGCCAGCAGGCGGGGACTAGCGGGAGTAGATGAGCAGTTCTTC.

The rearrangement uses TRBV16 and TRBJ2-1; 7 bases map to TRBD1. Per the germline V gene, CDR1 is KGHSY and CDR2 is FQNENV. The CDR3 extends over 18 amino acids. The V gene end was trimmed by 1 base and the J gene end by 5 bases; junction bases not matched to a gene: 14. The CDR3 bases are TGTGCCAGCAGCCAATTTGGCGCACAGGGGTCGAATCACAATGAGCAGTTCTTC. Protein product: CASSQFGAQGSNHNEQFF.

This chain connects TRBV6-5 to TRBJ2-5; no clear D. The ends were cut back, 0 bases at V and 5 bases at J, with 16 bases in the middle. This CDR3 comprises 16 residues. Germline V gene sequence: CDR1 MNHEY, CDR2 SVGAGI. The CDR3 DNA follows: TGTGCCAGCAGTTACTCGACTCAGGCCGCGTGGGAGACCCAGTACTTC. Protein sequence: CASSYSTQAAWETQYF.

This clonotype was seen only a few times. The rearrangement uses TRBV18 and TRBJ2-5; either TRBD1 or TRBD2 may fit D (5 bases each). Trimming removed 2 bases at V and 1 base at J, with 8 bases between. The CDR3 runs 14 residues. The germline gives CDR1 KGHSH, CDR2 LQKENI. The CDR3 here is CASSPDGAQETQYF. DNA of the CDR3: TGTGCCAGCTCACCAGACGGGGCCCAAGAGACCCAGTACTTC. The full variable domain, its missing parts supplied by reference TRBV18 and TRBJ2-5, is NAGVMQNPRHLVRRRGQEARLRCSPMKGHSHVYWYRQLPEEGLKFMVYLQKENIIDESGMPKERFSAEFPKEGPSILRIQQVVRGDSAAYFCASSPDGAQETQYFGPGTRLLVL.

This sequence joins TRBV2 and TRBJ1-3; 10 bases match TRBD1. J gave up 4 bases and V 10 bases, and 10 bases lay outside the gene matches. The CDR3 consists of 15 residues. Germline V CDR1 and CDR2: SNHLY, FYNNEI. The CDR3 DNA sequence: TGTGCCACCCGCCCGGGACAGGGGAGCGGAAACACCATATATTTT. Amino acid sequence: CATRPGQGSGNTIYF.